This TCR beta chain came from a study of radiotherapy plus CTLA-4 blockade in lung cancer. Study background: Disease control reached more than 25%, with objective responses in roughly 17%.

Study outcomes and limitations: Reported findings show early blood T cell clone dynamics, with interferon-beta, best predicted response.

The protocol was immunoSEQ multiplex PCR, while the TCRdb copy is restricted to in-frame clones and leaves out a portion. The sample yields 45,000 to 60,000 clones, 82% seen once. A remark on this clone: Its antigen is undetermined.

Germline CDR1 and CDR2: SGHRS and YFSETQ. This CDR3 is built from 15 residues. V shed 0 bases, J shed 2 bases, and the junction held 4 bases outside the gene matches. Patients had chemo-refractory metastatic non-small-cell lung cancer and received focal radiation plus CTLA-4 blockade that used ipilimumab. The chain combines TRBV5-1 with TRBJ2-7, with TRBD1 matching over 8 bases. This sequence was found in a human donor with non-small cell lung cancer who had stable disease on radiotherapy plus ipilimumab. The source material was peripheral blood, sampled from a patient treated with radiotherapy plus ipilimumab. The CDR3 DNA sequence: TGCGCCAGCAGCTTGGAGGGGACAGGACCCTACGAGCAGTACTTC. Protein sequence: CASSLEGTGPYEQYF.